The rows below give T cell receptor beta chains drawn from one sample of a study of cytomegalovirus exposure and HLA in healthy donors. Assay used: immunoSEQ multiplex PCR; TCRdb lists only in-frame clones, some missing. The sample shows 260,000 or so clones, around 87% of them seen only once. Material: PBMCs. The receptors originated from a man between 18 and 35 years old in good health and CMV-seronegative. The CDR3 runs from the conserved cysteine through the conserved F or W. Fields, in order: D gene, clone size, J gene, V gene, CDR3 DNA, CDR3 protein. The D gene is left open where the match is weak. The size entry is marked missing in some rows and otherwise reads once, few, many or a size class.

- - TRBJ1-2 TRBV4-1 TGCGCCAGCAGCCCTGGTCTCCTGAGACCCCAGAACAAAGCGGGCTACACCTTC CASSPGLLRPQNKAGYTF
- - TRBJ1-1 TRBV2 TGTGCCAGCAGTGAGGTGGGGGGCACTGAAGCTTTCTTT CASSEVGGTEAFF
- - TRBJ2-7 TRBV11-3 TGTGCCAGCATAATTGGGAGCCTCGAGCAGTACTTC CASIIGSLEQYF
- once TRBJ1-2 TRBV19 TGTGCCAGTACCCGCGCCTCGATTAACTATGGCTACACCTTC CASTRASINYGYTF
- - TRBJ1-2 TRBV19 TGTGCCAGTAGTAGTCAAAACTATGGCTACACCTTC CASSSQNYGYTF
- - TRBJ2-1 TRBV4-2 TGTGCCAGCAGCCAAGTGGGTAGCGTAGACAATGAGCAGTTCTTC CASSQVGSVDNEQFF
TRBD1 once TRBJ2-3 TRBV18 TGTGCCAGCTCACCACGATCGACAGGGGGCTCAGATACGCAGTATTTT CASSPRSTGGSDTQYF
TRBD2 - TRBJ2-3 TRBV5-1 TGCGCCAGCAGCTTACTAGCGGGGGGAGGCGGAGATACGCAGTATTTT CASSLLAGGGGDTQYF
- - TRBJ1-5 TRBV28 TGTGCCAGCAGTTTATCACCCGGGGTTCAGCCCCAGCATTTT CASSLSPGVQPQHF
TRBD2 - TRBJ2-7 TRBV19 TGTGCCAGTAGGGTGACACTAGCGGGAAACCCCCTTGACAACTGCGAGCAGTACTTC CASRVTLAGNPLDNCEQYF
- - TRBJ2-7 TRBV5-6 TGTGCCAGCAGCTTGGTTAAGGGAGGCTCCGAGCAGTACTTC CASSLVKGGSEQYF
TRBD1 - TRBJ2-5 TRBV7-9 TGTGCCAGCAGCTTAGGGACAGGGACCCAAGAGACCCAGTACTTC CASSLGTGTQETQYF
TRBD1 - TRBJ1-5 TRBV10-3 TGTGCCATCAGCCCGGACAGGGCCAATCAGCCCCAGCATTTT CAISPDRANQPQHF
- once TRBJ2-5 TRBV25-1 TGTGCCAGCAGTGAATCATGGGGAGTAGAAGAGACCCAGTACTTC CASSESWGVEETQYF
- - TRBJ1-5 TRBV11-2 TGTGCCAGCAGCTTAGTCTCAGGGCATAGATCGCAGCCCCAGCATTTT CASSLVSGHRSQPQHF
TRBD1 - TRBJ1-1 TRBV4-3 TGCGCCAGCACATCAGGGGGCATGGGAAACACTGAAGCTTTCTTT CASTSGGMGNTEAFF
- - TRBJ1-1 TRBV2 TGTGCCAGCAGTGACCGGGGGATAAGGGCTTTCTTT CASSDRGIRAFF
- - TRBJ1-2 TRBV9 TGTGCCAGCAGCGTAGTTTCAGGGTTCAGTCCCAATGGCTACACCTTC CASSVVSGFSPNGYTF
- - TRBJ2-3 TRBV5-4 TGTGCCAGCAGCTTAGAGGGGGGCACAGATACGCAGTATTTT CASSLEGGTDTQYF
- - TRBJ2-7 TRBV5-4 - CASSVGSGTSGGIRNF
TRBD2 - TRBJ2-1 TRBV6-1 TGTGCCAGCGGAGCGGGAGATGAGCAGTTCTTC CASGAGDEQFF
- - TRBJ2-7 TRBV29-1 TGCAGCGTTGGGAGCTCCTACGAGCAGTACTTC CSVGSSYEQYF
- few TRBJ2-7 TRBV11-2 TGTGCCAGCAGTGGGGGGGCCGACGAGCAGTACTTC CASSGGADEQYF
TRBD2 - TRBJ2-1 TRBV6-5 TGTGCCAGCAGCCAAGGGACTAGGTATCCCAATGAGCAGTTCTTC CASSQGTRYPNEQFF
- - TRBJ2-6 TRBV15 TGTGCCACCAGAACATACAGCTCTGGGGCCAACGTCCTGACTTTC CATRTYSSGANVLTF
- - TRBJ1-3 TRBV9 TGTGCCAGCAGCGTAGGAGGGATAGGAGGAAACACCATATATTTT CASSVGGIGGNTIYF
- few TRBJ1-6 TRBV6-5 TGTGCCAGCCGACGATCGGGTTCACCCCTCCACTTT CASRRSGSPLHF
- - TRBJ1-2 TRBV28 TGTGCCAGCAGTTTATTTACCCTACGAGGGTTTGGCTACACCTTC CASSLFTLRGFGYTF
TRBD2 - TRBJ2-1 TRBV28 TGTGCCAGCAGTTTTAGCGGGAGAGCGGATGAGCAGTTCTTC CASSFSGRADEQFF
TRBD1 - TRBJ2-2 TRBV2 TGTGCCAGCAGCTCATCCGGGACAGGGGTCGGGGAGCTGTTTTTT CASSSSGTGVGELFF
- - TRBJ2-5 TRBV2 TGTGCCAGCAATTACTTCCAGACCCAGTACTTC CASNYFQTQYF
- - TRBJ1-6 TRBV7-2 TGTGCCAGCAGCTCTTCTGGAGCCCTTTATAATTCACCCCTCCACTTT CASSSSGALYNSPLHF
- - TRBJ2-3 TRBV5-4 TGTGCCAGCAGCTCCCGGACAGCCACAGATACGCAGTATTTT CASSSRTATDTQYF
- - TRBJ2-7 TRBV27 TGTGCCAGCAGTTTGTCCGGGAAGACCTACGAGCAGTACTTC CASSLSGKTYEQYF
- - TRBJ1-2 TRBV29-1 TGCAGCGATACAGGGTTGGATGGCTACACCTTC CSDTGLDGYTF
TRBD1 - TRBJ2-7 TRBV6-1 TGTGCCAGCAGTGGGGACAGGGGGCTCCACGAGCAGTACTTC CASSGDRGLHEQYF
TRBD2 - TRBJ2-1 TRBV12-5 TGTGCTAGTGGTGGGACTAGCGGGGGGCTCGGCTCCTACAATGAGCAGTTCTTC CASGGTSGGLGSYNEQFF
- - TRBJ2-5 TRBV9 TGTGCCAGCAGCGTAGGGGGGACTCAAGAGACCCAGTACTTC CASSVGGTQETQYF
- - TRBJ2-7 TRBV30 TGTGCCTGGAGGGAGCAGGGATGGGACTACGAGCAGTACTTC CAWREQGWDYEQYF
- once TRBJ1-6 TRBV27 TGTGCCAGCAGTCTCAGGGGAGTTAATTCACCCCTCCACTTT CASSLRGVNSPLHF
- - TRBJ1-2 TRBV5-6 TGTGCCAGCAGCCACCGTATGGAGGGTGGTGGCTACACCTTC CASSHRMEGGGYTF
- - TRBJ2-5 TRBV10-2 TGCGCCTCCTCGAGGGAAGAGACCCAGTACTTC CASSREETQYF
- - TRBJ2-2 TRBV5-6 TGTGCCAGCAGCTTGGGTAAAACCGGGGAGCTGTTTTTT CASSLGKTGELFF
TRBD1 - TRBJ2-5 TRBV7-6 TGTGCCAGCAGCTTAGTAGGGGACAGGGGGGAGACCCAGTACTTC CASSLVGDRGETQYF
- few TRBJ1-4 TRBV15 TGTGCCACCAGCAGAGATTATGGCCAACTGTTTTTT CATSRDYGQLFF
TRBD1 - TRBJ2-3 TRBV5-1 TGCGCCAGCAGCCAGGACAGGGGAAGCACAGATACGCAGTATTTT CASSQDRGSTDTQYF
- - TRBJ1-3 TRBV19 TGTGCCACCATTACTGAGTCGCGCTCTGGAAACACCATATATTTT CATITESRSGNTIYF
TRBD2 once TRBJ2-1 TRBV2 TGTGCCAGCAGTCGAAGCGGGGGTTCCTACAATGAGCAGTTCTTC CASSRSGGSYNEQFF
- - TRBJ2-7 TRBV4-3 TGCGCCAGCAGCCAAGATGGACTTGACGAGCAGTACTTC CASSQDGLDEQYF
TRBD1 - TRBJ1-2 TRBV6-1 TGTGCCAGCAGTGAACTGGGACAGGGAGACTATGGCTACACCTTC CASSELGQGDYGYTF
TRBD2 once TRBJ2-1 TRBV2 TGTGCCAGCAGTTTAGCGGGGGGCTCCTACAATGAGCAGTTCTTC CASSLAGGSYNEQFF
- - TRBJ2-5 TRBV7-6 TGTGCCAGCAGCCCGTCTCCCCGGGGTGTACAAGAGACCCAGTACTTC CASSPSPRGVQETQYF
- - TRBJ2-7 TRBV14 TGTGCCAGCAGCCTCGTGGGAGGATACTACGAGCAGTACTTC CASSLVGGYYEQYF
- - TRBJ1-1 TRBV29-1 TGCAGCGTTGGGGACTCCAGGAACACTGAAGCTTTCTTT CSVGDSRNTEAFF